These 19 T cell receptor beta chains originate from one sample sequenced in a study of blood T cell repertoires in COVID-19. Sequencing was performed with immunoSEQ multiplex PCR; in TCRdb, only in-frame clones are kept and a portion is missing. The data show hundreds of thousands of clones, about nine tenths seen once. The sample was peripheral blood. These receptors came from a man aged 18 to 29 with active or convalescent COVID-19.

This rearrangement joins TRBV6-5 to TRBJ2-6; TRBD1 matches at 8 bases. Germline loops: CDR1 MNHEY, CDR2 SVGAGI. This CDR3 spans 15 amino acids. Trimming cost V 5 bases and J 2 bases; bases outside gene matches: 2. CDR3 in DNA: TGTGCCAGCAGTCAACAGGGGGCTGGGGCCAACGTCCTGACTTTC. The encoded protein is CASSQQGAGANVLTF.

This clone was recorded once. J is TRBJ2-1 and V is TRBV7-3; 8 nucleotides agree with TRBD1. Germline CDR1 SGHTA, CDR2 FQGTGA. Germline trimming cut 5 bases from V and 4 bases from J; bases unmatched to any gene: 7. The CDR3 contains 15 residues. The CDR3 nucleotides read TGTGCCAGCAGCCAAGACAGGGGCGAGTACAATGAGCAGTTCTTC. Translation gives CASSQDRGEYNEQFF.

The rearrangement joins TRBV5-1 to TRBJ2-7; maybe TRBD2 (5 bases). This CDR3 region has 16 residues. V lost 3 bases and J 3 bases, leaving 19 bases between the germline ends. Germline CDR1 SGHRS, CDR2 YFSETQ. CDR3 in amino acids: CASSWETPMLFYEQYF. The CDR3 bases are TGCGCCAGCAGCTGGGAGACACCCATGCTTTTCTACGAGCAGTACTTC.

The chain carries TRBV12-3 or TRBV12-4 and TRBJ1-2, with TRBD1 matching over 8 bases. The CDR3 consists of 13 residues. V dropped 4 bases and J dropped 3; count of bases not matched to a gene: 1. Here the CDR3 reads CASSSTGDYGYTF. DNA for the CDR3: TGTGCCAGCAGTTCGACAGGGGACTATGGCTACACCTTC.

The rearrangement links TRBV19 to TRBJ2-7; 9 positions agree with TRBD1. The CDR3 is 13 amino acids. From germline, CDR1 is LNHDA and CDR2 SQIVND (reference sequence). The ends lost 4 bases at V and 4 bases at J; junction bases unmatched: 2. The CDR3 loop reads CASSNGQGYEQYF. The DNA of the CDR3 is TGTGCCAGTAGTAACGGACAGGGGTACGAGCAGTACTTC.

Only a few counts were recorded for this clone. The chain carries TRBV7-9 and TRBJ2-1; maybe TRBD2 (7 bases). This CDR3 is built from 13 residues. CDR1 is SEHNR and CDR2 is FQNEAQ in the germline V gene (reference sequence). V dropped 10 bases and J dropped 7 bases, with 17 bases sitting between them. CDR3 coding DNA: TGTGCCATCCGGGGGGCAGGGTGGAATGAGCAGTTCTTC. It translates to CAIRGAGWNEQFF.

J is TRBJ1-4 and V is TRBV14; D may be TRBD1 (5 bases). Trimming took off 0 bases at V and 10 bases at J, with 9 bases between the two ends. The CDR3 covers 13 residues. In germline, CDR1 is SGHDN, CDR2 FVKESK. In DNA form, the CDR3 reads TGTGCCAGCAGCCAAGACAGGGTAGGAAAACTGTTTTTT. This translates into CASSQDRVGKLFF.

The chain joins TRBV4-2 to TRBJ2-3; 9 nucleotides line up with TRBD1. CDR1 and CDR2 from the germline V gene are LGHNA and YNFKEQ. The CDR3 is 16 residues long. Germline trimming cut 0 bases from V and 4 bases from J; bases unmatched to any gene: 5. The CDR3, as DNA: TGTGCCAGCAGCCAAGAGGGACAGGGCGTTCCAGATACGCAGTATTTT. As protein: CASSQEGQGVPDTQYF.

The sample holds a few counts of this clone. The CDR3 region has the DNA TGTGCCAGCAGCTTAAATAATGCAGGGACTAATGAAAAACTGTTTTTT. It encodes CASSLNNAGTNEKLFF. The chain has TRBV7-2 and TRBJ1-4; possible D gene TRBD1, 5 bases. This CDR3 region has 16 residues. Per the germline V gene, CDR1 is SGHTA and CDR2 is FQGNSA. V was clipped by 2 bases and J by 2 bases, with 12 bases between them.

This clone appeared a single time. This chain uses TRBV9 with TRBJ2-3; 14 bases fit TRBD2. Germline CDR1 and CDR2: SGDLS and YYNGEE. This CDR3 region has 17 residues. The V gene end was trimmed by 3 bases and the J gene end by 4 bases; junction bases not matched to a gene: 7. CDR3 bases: TGTGCCAGCAGCGCAGCGACTAGCGGGGGGGATGCAGATACGCAGTATTTT. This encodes CASSAATSGGDADTQYF. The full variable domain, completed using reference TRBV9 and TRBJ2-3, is DSGVTQTPKHLITATGQRVTLRCSPRSGDLSVYWYQQSLDQGLQFLIQYYNGEERAKGNILERFSAQQFPDLHSELNLSSLELGDSALYFCASSAATSGGDADTQYFGPGTRLTVL.

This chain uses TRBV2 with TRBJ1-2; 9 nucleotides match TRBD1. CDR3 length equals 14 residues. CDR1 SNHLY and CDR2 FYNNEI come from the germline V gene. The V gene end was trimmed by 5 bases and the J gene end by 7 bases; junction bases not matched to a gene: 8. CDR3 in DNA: TGTGCCAGCAGTCTTATACAGGGGGCGCTTGGCTACACCTTC. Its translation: CASSLIQGALGYTF.

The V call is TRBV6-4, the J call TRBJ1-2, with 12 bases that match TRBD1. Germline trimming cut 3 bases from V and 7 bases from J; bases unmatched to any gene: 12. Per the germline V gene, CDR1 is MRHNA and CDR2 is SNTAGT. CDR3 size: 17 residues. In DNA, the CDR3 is TGTGCCAGCAGTGAAGGGAGCGGGGGACAGGGGGCTAGTGGCTACACCTTC. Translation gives CASSEGSGGQGASGYTF.

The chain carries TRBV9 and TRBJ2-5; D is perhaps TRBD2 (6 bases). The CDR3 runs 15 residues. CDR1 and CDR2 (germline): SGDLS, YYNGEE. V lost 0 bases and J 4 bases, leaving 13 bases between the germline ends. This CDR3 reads CASSVGRRETETQYF. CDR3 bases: TGTGCCAGCAGCGTAGGCAGGAGGGAGACAGAGACCCAGTACTTC.

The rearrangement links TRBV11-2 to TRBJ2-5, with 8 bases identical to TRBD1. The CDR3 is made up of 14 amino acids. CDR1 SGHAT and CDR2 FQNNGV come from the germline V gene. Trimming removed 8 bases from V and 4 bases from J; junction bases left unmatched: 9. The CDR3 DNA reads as TGTGCCAGCGCCTACAGGGGGAATTTAGAGACCCAGTACTTC. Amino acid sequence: CASAYRGNLETQYF.

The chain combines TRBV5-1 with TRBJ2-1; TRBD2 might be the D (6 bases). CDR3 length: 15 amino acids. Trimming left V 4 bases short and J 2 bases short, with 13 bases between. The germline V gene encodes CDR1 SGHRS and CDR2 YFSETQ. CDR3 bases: TGCGCCAGCAGCAGGGACTGGGCCGCCTACAATGAGCAGTTCTTC. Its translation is CASSRDWAAYNEQFF.

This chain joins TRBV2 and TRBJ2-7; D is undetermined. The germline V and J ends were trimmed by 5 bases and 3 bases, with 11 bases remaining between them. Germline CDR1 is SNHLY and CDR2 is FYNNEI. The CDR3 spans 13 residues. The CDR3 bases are TGTGCCAGCAGTAGGCAGGCCAACTACGAGCAGTACTTC. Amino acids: CASSRQANYEQYF.

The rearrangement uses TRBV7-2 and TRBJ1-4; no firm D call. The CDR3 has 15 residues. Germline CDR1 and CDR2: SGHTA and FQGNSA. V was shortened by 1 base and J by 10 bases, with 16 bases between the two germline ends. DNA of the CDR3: TGTGCCAGCAGCTTAGACGGGGTGGGGTTTGTAAAACTGTTTTTT. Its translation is CASSLDGVGFVKLFF.

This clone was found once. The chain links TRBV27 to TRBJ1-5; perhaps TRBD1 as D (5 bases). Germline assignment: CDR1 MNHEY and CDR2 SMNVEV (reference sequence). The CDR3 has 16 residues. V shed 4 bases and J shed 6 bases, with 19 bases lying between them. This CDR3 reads CASSYQGPLLGQPQHF. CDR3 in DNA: TGTGCCAGCAGTTATCAGGGTCCTCTGCTGGGTCAGCCCCAGCATTTT.

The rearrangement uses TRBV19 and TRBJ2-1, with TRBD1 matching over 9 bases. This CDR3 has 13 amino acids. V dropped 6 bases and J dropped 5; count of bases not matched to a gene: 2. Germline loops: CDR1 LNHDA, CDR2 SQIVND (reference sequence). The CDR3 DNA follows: TGTGCCAGTAGACAGGGGGCAGACAATGAGCAGTTCTTC. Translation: CASRQGADNEQFF.